This TCR beta chain was found in a study of T-cell reconstitution after alpha-beta-depleted transplantation in children. A TCRbeta library incorporating unique molecular identifiers was prepared. TCRdb recomputed calls from the PCR reads with MiXCR, one row per CDR3 protein. The data contain about 500,000 distinct CDR3 sequences, roughly 33% of them seen just once; the ten biggest clones take up around 2.3%. This TCR was recovered from a human donor who donated a stem cell graft to a child with aplastic anemia. The material was PBMCs from the stem cell graft donor, obtained from the stem cell graft.

The CDR3 DNA reads TGTGCCAGCAGCTTAGATAGGGTAGCGGGAGGTCTGGAGACCCAGTACTTC. Translated, it gives CASSLDRVAGGLETQYF. The V call is TRBV11-2, the J call TRBJ2-5; 10 nucleotides line up with TRBD2. Germline-derived CDR1 and CDR2 are SGHAT and FQNNGV. This CDR3 spans 17 amino acids. The trim removed 0 bases at V and 5 bases at J, leaving 9 bases unmatched.